The 29 T cell receptor beta chains below all came from one sample that was sequenced in a study of OX40 agonist ivuxolimab in advanced cancers. Data came from immunoSEQ multiplex PCR; TCRdb stores just in-frame clones and leaves some out. The sample consists of about 65,000 clones, 91% of them appearing once. The sample consisted of CD4+ or CD8+ T cells sorted from blood, taken in a trial of the OX40 agonist ivuxolimab. These receptors all come from an adult with an advanced solid tumor such as melanoma, head and neck, liver or kidney cancer.

The J gene is TRBJ2-7, the V gene TRBV5-1; tentative D call: TRBD1 (6 bases). CDR1 and CDR2 (germline): SGHRS, YFSETQ. Trimming removed 5 bases at V and 2 bases at J, with 17 bases between. CDR3 length equals 15 residues. CDR3 DNA sequence: TGCGCCAGCAGGGTATCCGGGACACAAGCCTACGAGCAGTACTTC. This codes for CASRVSGTQAYEQYF. The full variable domain, with the rest looked up from reference TRBV5-1 and TRBJ2-7, is KAGVTQTPRYLIKTRGQQVTLSCSPISGHRSVSWYQQTPGQGLQFLFEYFSETQRNKGNFPGRFSGRQFSNSRSEMNVSTLELGDSALYLCASRVSGTQAYEQYFGPGTRLTVT.

The genes are TRBV7-6 and TRBJ2-5; perhaps TRBD1 as D (6 bases). Trimming stripped 5 bases from V and 5 bases from J, with 18 bases between. From germline, CDR1 is SGHVS and CDR2 FNYEAQ. The CDR3 length is 15 residues. For the CDR3, the DNA is TGTGCCAGCAGCAGGGACACAGTCGTTTCGGAGACCCAGTACTTC. Its translation is CASSRDTVVSETQYF. Full variable domain (remainder filled in from reference TRBV7-6 and TRBJ2-5): GAGVSQSPRYKVTKRGQDVALRCDPISGHVSLYWYRQALGQGPEFLTYFNYEAQQDKSGLPNDRFSAERPEGSISTLTIQRTEQRDSAMYRCASSRDTVVSETQYFGPGTRLLVL.

The J gene is TRBJ1-2, the V gene TRBV6-1; 11 bases are a match to TRBD1. This CDR3 has 14 residues. Trimming cost V 3 bases and J 5 bases; bases outside gene matches: 2. CDR1 is MNHNS and CDR2 is SASEGT in the germline V gene. CDR3 DNA sequence: TGTGCCAGCAGTGAGGGGACAGGGGGGTATGGCTACACCTTC. Protein: CASSEGTGGYGYTF.

The rearrangement links TRBV5-4 to TRBJ2-2, with 7 nucleotides matching TRBD2. This CDR3 contains 15 residues. The germline CDR1 and CDR2 sequences are SGHNT and YYREEE (reference sequence). The V and J ends lost 3 bases and 1 base, in that order; junction bases with no gene match: 3. CDR3 residues: CASSWTRGNTGELFF. CDR3 in DNA: TGTGCCAGCAGCTGGACTAGAGGGAACACCGGGGAGCTGTTTTTT.

The chain joins TRBV7-2 to TRBJ2-1, with D perhaps TRBD2 (5 bases). The V end was cut by 5 bases, the J end by 3 bases, with 20 bases between. The CDR3 extends over 17 amino acids. CDR1 SGHTA and CDR2 FQGNSA come from the germline V gene. This chain's CDR3 is CASSRITRVTSYNEQFF. The CDR3 DNA sequence: TGTGCCAGCAGCCGAATTACACGGGTTACTAGCTACAATGAGCAGTTCTTC.

CDR3 residues: CASSSRQGTSYEQYF. CDR3 nucleotide sequence: TGCGCCAGCAGTTCAAGACAGGGGACCTCCTACGAGCAGTACTTC. The chain carries TRBV5-1 and TRBJ2-7; TRBD1 agrees at 8 bases. CDR1 SGHRS and CDR2 YFSETQ come from the germline V gene. The CDR3 covers 15 residues. V was clipped by 5 bases and J by 0 bases; unmatched bases: 7.

The J gene is TRBJ2-2, the V gene TRBV10-3; D may correspond to TRBD1 or TRBD2 (5 bases each). The CDR3 length is 16 residues. The germline V gene encodes CDR1 ENHRY and CDR2 SYGVKD. Trimming shortened V by 11 bases and J by 3 bases, and 22 bases separated the two germline ends. The CDR3 loop reads CAPTVAPQGDTGELFF. CDR3 bases: TGTGCCCCTACTGTCGCACCGCAGGGAGACACCGGGGAGCTGTTTTTT.

V gene TRBV27 combines with J gene TRBJ2-5, with 7 bases matching TRBD1. V lost 3 bases and J lost 5; bases outside the gene matches: 9. From germline, CDR1 is MNHEY and CDR2 SMNVEV (reference sequence). The CDR3 runs to 15 residues. CDR3 amino acids: CASSFVGGSGETQYF. CDR3 nucleotides: TGTGCCAGCAGTTTTGTAGGGGGCTCAGGGGAGACCCAGTACTTC.

With respect to this clone: The sample holds other DNA sequences that translate to the same CDR3. The gene calls are TRBV30 and TRBJ2-7; D is perhaps TRBD2 (5 bases). Between the trimmed V and J ends, which lost 0 bases and 3 bases, there was a span of 6 bases. Germline CDR1 reads GTSNPN; CDR2 reads SVGIG (reference sequence). This CDR3 spans 12 amino acids. The CDR3 spells CAWSVSGYEQYF. The CDR3, as DNA: TGTGCCTGGAGTGTAAGCGGCTACGAGCAGTACTTC.

The CDR3 protein is CASSLLAGERGTDTQYF. DNA for the CDR3: TGTGCCAGCAGCTTATTGGCAGGGGAGCGGGGCACAGATACGCAGTATTTT. V usage is TRBV7-3 and J usage is TRBJ2-3, with D perhaps being TRBD1 or TRBD2 (6 bases each). V was pared by 2 bases and J by 1 base, with 16 bases between. This CDR3 has 17 residues. CDR1 is SGHTA and CDR2 is FQGTGA in the germline V gene.

This chain uses TRBV20-1 with TRBJ2-1; D is uncertain. Between the trimmed V and J ends, which lost 3 bases and 8 bases, there was a span of 5 bases. CDR3 length: 10 residues. The germline CDR1 and CDR2 sequences are DFQATT and SNEGSKA (reference sequence). This CDR3 reads CSARDYEQFF. DNA for the CDR3: TGCAGTGCTAGGGATTATGAGCAGTTCTTC.

The rearrangement links TRBV5-1 to TRBJ1-1, with TRBD1 identical over 7 bases. J was trimmed by 5 bases and V by 5 bases; bases with no gene match: 12. This CDR3 contains 15 residues. Germline lookup yields CDR1 SGHRS and CDR2 YFSETQ. CDR3 sequence reads: CASRSQLQGFTEAFF. CDR3 sequence (DNA): TGCGCCAGCAGATCCCAACTACAGGGGTTTACTGAAGCTTTCTTT.

The gene calls are TRBV10-1 and TRBJ1-6; D is ambiguous. Trimming stripped 0 bases from V and 14 bases from J, with 14 bases between. Germline lookup yields CDR1 WNHNN and CDR2 SYGVQD (reference sequence). This CDR3 region has 14 residues. Here the CDR3 reads CASSESLRPLALHF. In DNA form, the CDR3 reads TGCGCCAGCAGTGAGTCATTGAGGCCCTTAGCCCTCCACTTT.

The CDR3 protein is CASSLVWGVQETQYF. The CDR3 DNA sequence: TGTGCCAGCAGCTTAGTATGGGGAGTACAAGAGACCCAGTACTTC. The chain combines TRBV7-9 with TRBJ2-5; tentative D call: TRBD2 (5 bases). Germline V gene data show CDR1 as SEHNR and CDR2 as FQNEAQ (reference sequence). The CDR3 consists of 15 residues. Trimming pared 1 base from V and 2 bases from J, leaving 11 bases between.

The CDR3 here is CASSPRTGSGNTIYF. The CDR3 nucleotides are TGTGCCAGTAGTCCACGGACAGGATCTGGAAACACCATATATTTT. The rearrangement links TRBV19 to TRBJ1-3; 7 bases match TRBD1. The CDR3 totals 15 residues. CDR1 is LNHDA, CDR2 SQIVND, per germline (reference sequence). The J segment lost 1 base and the V segment lost 5 bases, leaving 5 bases of the junction unmatched. The full variable domain, completed using reference TRBV19 and TRBJ1-3, is DGGITQSPKYLFRKEGQNVTLSCEQNLNHDAMYWYRQDPGQGLRLIYYSQIVNDFQKGDIAEGYSVSREKKESFPLTVTSAQKNPTAFYLCASSPRTGSGNTIYFGEGSWLTVV.

The gene calls are TRBV30 and TRBJ1-5; perhaps TRBD1 as D (5 bases). Trimming took off 1 base at V and 5 bases at J, with 12 bases between the two ends. From germline, CDR1 is GTSNPN and CDR2 SVGIG (reference sequence). CDR3 size: 14 residues. The CDR3, as DNA: TGTGCCTGGAGTGCCAAACAGGAGTATCAGCCCCAGCATTTT. Translation: CAWSAKQEYQPQHF.

The gene calls are TRBV4-3 and TRBJ1-4, with 9 bases identical to TRBD1. The CDR3 has 18 residues. With 0 bases clipped from V and 5 bases from J, the junction kept 10 bases outside the gene matches. CDR1 LGHNA and CDR2 YSLEER come from the germline V gene. The CDR3 region has the DNA TGCGCCAGCAGCCAAGATCCGGGACAGGGAGGTTTGAATGAAAAACTGTTTTTT. This codes for CASSQDPGQGGLNEKLFF.

The V gene is TRBV6-1, the J gene TRBJ1-4; D uncertain. Deletions cut 3 bases from V and 7 bases from J, with 12 bases between. The CDR3 totals 14 residues. Germline CDR1 reads MNHNS; CDR2 reads SASEGT. The CDR3 protein is CASSDRTAVEKLFF. The CDR3 DNA reads TGTGCCAGCAGTGATCGAACAGCTGTTGAAAAACTGTTTTTT.

The V and J genes are TRBV7-9 and TRBJ2-1; a possible D gene is TRBD2 (5 bases). Deletions cut 8 bases from V and 0 bases from J, with 14 bases between. This CDR3 spans 15 amino acids. CDR1 is SEHNR and CDR2 is FQNEAQ in the germline V gene (reference sequence). The CDR3: CASSKLGSSYNEQFF. In DNA, the CDR3 is TGTGCCAGCTCCAAGTTGGGGAGCTCCTACAATGAGCAGTTCTTC.

In this sample, this clone turned up once. The rearrangement joins TRBV28 to TRBJ1-5; 8 nucleotides agree with TRBD1. V lost 8 bases, J lost 6 bases, and 12 bases stayed unmatched. The CDR3 loop spans 15 amino acids. From germline, CDR1 is MDHEN and CDR2 SYDVKM. The CDR3 is CASGVSQGASQPQHF. For the CDR3, the DNA is TGTGCCAGCGGCGTAAGCCAGGGGGCCAGTCAGCCCCAGCATTTT. Full variable domain (remainder filled in from reference TRBV28 and TRBJ1-5): DVKVTQSSRYLVKRTGEKVFLECVQDMDHENMFWYRQDPGLGLRLIYFSYDVKMKEKGDIPEGYSVSREKKERFSLILESASTNQTSMYLCASGVSQGASQPQHFGDGTRLSIL.

The chain is built from TRBV27 and TRBJ2-5; either TRBD1 or TRBD2 may supply D (5 bases each). V was shortened by 8 bases and J by 5 bases, with 18 bases between the two germline ends. This CDR3 contains 14 residues. Germline loops: CDR1 MNHEY, CDR2 SMNVEV (reference sequence). The CDR3 sequence: CASGSWGRGETQYF. Here the CDR3 DNA reads TGTGCCAGCGGATCATGGGGACGAGGGGAGACCCAGTACTTC.

This chain links TRBV6-1 with TRBJ1-1, with D unresolved. CDR3 size: 14 residues. Germline lookup yields CDR1 MNHNS and CDR2 SASEGT. Trimming pared 4 bases from V and 0 bases from J, leaving 9 bases between. The CDR3 DNA is TGTGCCAGCAGTGTGGTCGAGATGAACACTGAAGCTTTCTTT. It encodes CASSVVEMNTEAFF.

This clone was seen a few times. The rearrangement uses TRBV6-1 and TRBJ1-6, with a possible D match to TRBD1 (6 bases). With 3 bases removed from V and 2 bases from J, the gap between germline ends came to 11 bases. This CDR3 is built from 16 residues. Germline V CDR1 and CDR2: MNHNS, SASEGT. CDR3 in DNA: TGTGCCAGCAGTGACAGGGGTTTAACCTATAATTCACCCCTCCACTTT. It codes for CASSDRGLTYNSPLHF.

CDR3 in DNA: TGTGCCAGCAGCTCCCGCTCAGGGGACACTGAAGCTTTCTTT. As protein: CASSSRSGDTEAFF. V usage is TRBV7-8 and J usage is TRBJ1-1; maybe TRBD1 (6 bases). V was pared by 4 bases and J by 3 bases, with 12 bases between. The germline V gene encodes CDR1 SGHVS and CDR2 FQNEAQ. The CDR3 loop spans 14 amino acids.

This clone was seen only once. This chain connects TRBV7-2 to TRBJ2-1; TRBD2 matches at 7 bases. This CDR3 region has 17 residues. Germline assignment: CDR1 SGHTA and CDR2 FQGNSA. The trim removed 5 bases at V and 7 bases at J, leaving 17 bases unmatched. The CDR3 DNA is TGTGCCAGCAGCCAAGAGGTCCGAATCGAGCGGGGAAATGAGCAGTTCTTC. Its protein product is CASSQEVRIERGNEQFF.

The genes are TRBV5-1 and TRBJ2-5; weak D call: TRBD1 (6 bases). Germline V CDR1 and CDR2: SGHRS, YFSETQ. This CDR3 contains 15 residues. V was shortened by 4 bases and J by 4 bases, with 17 bases between the two germline ends. The CDR3 loop is CASSTDSPGSETQYF. The CDR3 coding sequence is TGCGCCAGCAGCACGGACAGCCCGGGGTCAGAGACCCAGTACTTC.

J is TRBJ1-4 and V is TRBV6-6; D gene uncertain. CDR1 is MNHNY, CDR2 SVGAGI, per germline (reference sequence). With 2 bases removed from V and 8 bases from J, the gap between germline ends came to 3 bases. The CDR3 extends over 11 amino acids. CDR3 sequence: CASSYGEKLFF. Here the CDR3 DNA reads TGTGCCAGCAGTTACGGAGAAAAACTGTTTTTT.

This rearrangement joins TRBV5-1 to TRBJ2-7; 14 bases map to TRBD2. V trimming: 1 base; J trimming: 2 bases; junction bases outside the gene matches: 8. Per the germline V gene, CDR1 is SGHRS and CDR2 is YFSETQ. This CDR3 is built from 18 residues. The CDR3 sequence: CASSLIGTSGSIPYEQYF. DNA of the CDR3: TGCGCCAGCAGCTTGATCGGGACTAGCGGGAGTATTCCCTACGAGCAGTACTTC.

This chain connects TRBV9 to TRBJ2-2; 8 positions agree with TRBD2. Trimming took 3 bases from V and 3 from J; bases not matched to a gene: 10. The length of the CDR3 is 17 residues. CDR1 and CDR2 (germline): SGDLS, YYNGEE. The CDR3 coding sequence is TGTGCCAGCAGCGAATCCCCGGGGGGGGCAGACACCGGGGAGCTGTTTTTT. This sequence encodes CASSESPGGADTGELFF.